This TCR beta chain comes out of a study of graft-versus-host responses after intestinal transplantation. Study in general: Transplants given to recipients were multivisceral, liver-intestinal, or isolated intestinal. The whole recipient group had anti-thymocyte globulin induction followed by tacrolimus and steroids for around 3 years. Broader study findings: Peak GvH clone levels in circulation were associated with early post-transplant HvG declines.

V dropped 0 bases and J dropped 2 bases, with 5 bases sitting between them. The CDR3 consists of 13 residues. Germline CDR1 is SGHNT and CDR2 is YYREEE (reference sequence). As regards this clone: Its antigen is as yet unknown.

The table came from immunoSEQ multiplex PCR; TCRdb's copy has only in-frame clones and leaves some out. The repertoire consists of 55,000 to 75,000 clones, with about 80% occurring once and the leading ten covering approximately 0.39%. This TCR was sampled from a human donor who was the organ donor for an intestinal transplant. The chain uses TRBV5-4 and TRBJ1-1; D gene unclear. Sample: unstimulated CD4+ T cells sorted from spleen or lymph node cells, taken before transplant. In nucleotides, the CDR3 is TGTGCCAGCAGCTTGGGACTAAACACTGAAGCTTTCTTT. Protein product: CASSLGLNTEAFF.